These T cell receptor beta chains were read from a single sample in a study of CD8+ T cells in alopecia areata. TCRdb keeps only in-frame clones here, not all; method: immunoSEQ multiplex PCR. The table has over 95,000 clones, approximately 66% seen once. The sequencing here drew on CD8+ T cells sorted from blood, taken at week 4, from a patient treated with tofacitinib. The source is a human donor with alopecia areata. Both conserved end residues are part of each CDR3. The order of the fields is clone size, D gene, V gene, J gene, CDR3 DNA, CDR3 protein. D genes are given only for firm matches. Expanded clones are given a class, and other clones once, few, many or no size at all.

>-|-|TRBV19|TRBJ2-5
TGTGCCAGTAACGAGGGACTGGACAGCCAAGAGACCCAGTACTTC
CASNEGLDSQETQYF
>-|-|TRBV27|TRBJ2-5
TGTGCCAGCAGTTTATCTGGGTCAGAGACCCAGTACTTC
CASSLSGSETQYF
>few|TRBD1|TRBV2|TRBJ2-1
TGTGCCAGCAGTGGGGGACAGTTCAATGAGCAGTTCTTC
CASSGGQFNEQFF
>-|-|TRBV5-6|TRBJ2-7
TGTGCCAGCAGCACCCTGGGGAGCTCCTACGAGCAGTACTTC
CASSTLGSSYEQYF
>-|-|TRBV29-1|TRBJ2-1
TGCAGCGTTGGAAGTGATTGGAGCTCCTACAATGAGCAGTTCTTC
CSVGSDWSSYNEQFF
>-|-|TRBV14|TRBJ2-3
TGTGCCAGCAGCCAAGAATGGGGGGATACGCAGTATTTT
CASSQEWGDTQYF
>-|-|TRBV5-6|TRBJ1-4
TGTGCCAGCAGCGGGGGACACGGACAATGGAGTGAAAAACTGTTTTTT
CASSGGHGQWSEKLFF
>few|-|TRBV27|TRBJ2-1
TGTGCCAGCAGTACCGGGACTCCATACAATGAGCAGTTCTTC
CASSTGTPYNEQFF
>once|-|TRBV27|TRBJ2-7
TGTGCCAGCAGTTCTACAGGGCAGGAGTACTTC
CASSSTGQEYF
>-|TRBD2|TRBV9|TRBJ2-7
TGTGCCAGCAGCCCGGGAGGGACATCCACCTACGAGCAGTACTTC
CASSPGGTSTYEQYF
>-|TRBD1|TRBV5-1|TRBJ1-2
TGCGCCAGCAGCTTGGAGACAGGGACCTATGGCTACACCTTC
CASSLETGTYGYTF
>-|TRBD2|TRBV11-2|TRBJ2-1
TGTGCCAGCAGCCCCCGGGCCCAGCGGGGGGCGAGCAATGAGCAGTTCTTC
CASSPRAQRGASNEQFF
>-|-|TRBV29-1|TRBJ2-1
TGCAGCGTCGGACTCGTTCCGAACTCCTACAATGAGCAGTTCTTC
CSVGLVPNSYNEQFF
>few|-|TRBV13|TRBJ1-5
TGTGCCAGCAGCGCAGGGGTGAGCAATCAGCCCCAGCATTTT
CASSAGVSNQPQHF
>-|-|TRBV4-1|TRBJ1-4
TGCGCCAGCAGCCAAGTCGCAGGGGAAAATGAAAAACTGTTTTTT
CASSQVAGENEKLFF
>-|TRBD1|TRBV5-1|TRBJ2-4
TGCGCCAGCAGCTTGCTGTTTAGGGGGCCATTGACAGCCATTCAGTACTTC
CASSLLFRGPLTAIQYF
>-|TRBD1|TRBV4-3|TRBJ2-7
TGCGCCAGCAGCCAAGACAAGGGGGCCTCCTACGAGCAGTACTTC
CASSQDKGASYEQYF
>many|TRBD2|TRBV13|TRBJ2-1
TGTGCCAGTTCCCTTGAAGGGACTAGTAACGAGCAGTTCTTC
CASSLEGTSNEQFF
>-|-|TRBV9|TRBJ2-7
TGTGCCAGCAGCGTAGGGGGGGATAAGATTGAGCAGTACTTC
CASSVGGDKIEQYF
>few|-|TRBV29-1|TRBJ2-2
TGCAGCGTTGAAGAGGCGGCCGGGGAGCTGTTTTTT
CSVEEAAGELFF
>-|-|TRBV29-1|TRBJ1-1
TGCAGCGTTGGACAGAGCTCGGCTGAAGCTTTCTTT
CSVGQSSAEAFF
>-|-|TRBV5-6|TRBJ2-1
TGTGCCAGCAGCCCGGGAGCTCGAAGGAATGAGCAGTTCTTC
CASSPGARRNEQFF
>-|-|TRBV29-1|TRBJ2-3
TGCAGCGTTGAGGGGGGGCCAAGCACAGATACGCAGTATTTT
CSVEGGPSTDTQYF
>-|TRBD1|TRBV7-9|TRBJ2-2
TGCGCCAGCAGCCCGGACAGGGGGAACACCGGGGAGCTGTTTTTT
CASSPDRGNTGELFF
>-|TRBD1|TRBV7-6|TRBJ1-2
TGTGCCAGCAGCTTAGTAGGGGGGACAGGGGAAGGCTACACCTTC
CASSLVGGTGEGYTF
>few|-|TRBV7-7|TRBJ2-3
TGTGCCAGCAGCTTAGGTTTGGGTTTGTTGGCAGATACGCAGTATTTT
CASSLGLGLLADTQYF
>-|-|TRBV29-1|TRBJ2-5
TGTAGCGTTGAAGATCGGGGCGGCCAAGAGACCCAGTACTTC
CSVEDRGGQETQYF
>-|TRBD2|TRBV13|TRBJ2-1
TGTGCCAGCAGCCCAGGACTAGGGGTCTACAATGAGCAGTTCTTC
CASSPGLGVYNEQFF
>once|-|TRBV7-9|TRBJ2-1
TGTGCCGGGGGAGCGGCGGGCGATGAGCAGTTCTTC
CAGGAAGDEQFF
>few|-|TRBV13|TRBJ2-2
TGTGCCAGCAGTTACCCCACCGGGGAGCTGTTTTTT
CASSYPTGELFF
>-|-|TRBV7-9|TRBJ2-7
TGTGCCAGCAGCTTAGCCAGGGGGGGCGAGCAGTACTTC
CASSLARGGEQYF
>-|TRBD1|TRBV6-5|TRBJ2-7
TGTGCCAGCAGCTATGGGACAGGGGTCGAGCAGTACTTC
CASSYGTGVEQYF
>few|TRBD1|TRBV5-1|TRBJ1-1
TGCGCCAGCAGCGGGACAGTGAACACTGAAGCTTTCTTT
CASSGTVNTEAFF
>many|-|TRBV4-1|TRBJ2-7
TGCGCCAGCAGCCAGTTGGAGGGTAACACAGAGCAGTACTTC
CASSQLEGNTEQYF
>-|-|TRBV25-1|TRBJ2-5
TGTGCCAGCAGTGAAGGCCTAGGGCTCCAAGAGACCCAGTACTTC
CASSEGLGLQETQYF
>-|-|TRBV7-3|TRBJ1-1
TGTGCCAGCAGCTTAAGGGAAGGGCCGGACACTGAAGCTTTCTTT
CASSLREGPDTEAFF
>-|-|TRBV7-9|TRBJ2-7
TGTGCCAGCACCGGCGATCCCTACGAGCAGTACTTC
CASTGDPYEQYF
>-|-|TRBV27|TRBJ1-5
TGTGCCACCGCTCGGGGGGCCAGTGGCAATCAGCCCCAGCATTTT
CATARGASGNQPQHF
>-|-|TRBV5-4|TRBJ2-7
TGTGCCAGCAGCACGGAGGGTGTGATCGAGCAGTACTTC
CASSTEGVIEQYF
>-|-|TRBV25-1|TRBJ2-7
TGTGCCAGCATTGGGATTATTTCGGGCGAGCAGTACTTC
CASIGIISGEQYF
>-|-|TRBV6-4|TRBJ1-1
TGTGCCAGCAGTGACGGCGCTGAAGCTTTCTTT
CASSDGAEAFF
>-|-|TRBV5-1|TRBJ1-1
TGCGCCAGCAGCCGGAACAGTGGCACTGAAGCTTTCTTT
CASSRNSGTEAFF